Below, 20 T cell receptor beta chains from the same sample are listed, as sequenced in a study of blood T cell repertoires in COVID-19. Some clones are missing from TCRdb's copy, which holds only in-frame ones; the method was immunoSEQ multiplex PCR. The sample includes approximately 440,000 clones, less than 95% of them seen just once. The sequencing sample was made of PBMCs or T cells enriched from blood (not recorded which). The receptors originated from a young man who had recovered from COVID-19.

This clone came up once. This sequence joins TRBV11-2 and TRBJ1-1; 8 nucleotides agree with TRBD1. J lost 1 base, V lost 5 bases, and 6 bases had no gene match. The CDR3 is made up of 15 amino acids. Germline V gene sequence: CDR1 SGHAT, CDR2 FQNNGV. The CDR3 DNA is TGTGCCAGCAGCGCAAAAGGGACAGGGAACACTGAAGCTTTCTTT. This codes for CASSAKGTGNTEAFF.

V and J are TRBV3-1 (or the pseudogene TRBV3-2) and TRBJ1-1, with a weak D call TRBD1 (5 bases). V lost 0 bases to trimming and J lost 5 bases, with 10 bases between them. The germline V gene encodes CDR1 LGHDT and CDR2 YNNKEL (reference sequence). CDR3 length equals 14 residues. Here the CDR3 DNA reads TGTGCCAGCAGCCAAGAGGGTCCAGGGACTGAAGCTTTCTTT. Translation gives CASSQEGPGTEAFF.

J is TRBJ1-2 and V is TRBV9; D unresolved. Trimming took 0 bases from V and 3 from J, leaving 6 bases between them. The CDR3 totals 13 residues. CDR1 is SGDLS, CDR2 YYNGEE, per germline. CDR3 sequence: CASSVGTDYGYTF. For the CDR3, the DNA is TGTGCCAGCAGCGTAGGCACTGACTATGGCTACACCTTC.

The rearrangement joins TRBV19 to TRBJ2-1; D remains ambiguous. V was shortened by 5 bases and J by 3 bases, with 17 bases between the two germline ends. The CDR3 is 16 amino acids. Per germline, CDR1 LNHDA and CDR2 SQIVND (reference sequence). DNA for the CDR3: TGTGCCAGTAGTTTCGGTCGTCGGGTGAACTACAATGAGCAGTTCTTC. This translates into CASSFGRRVNYNEQFF. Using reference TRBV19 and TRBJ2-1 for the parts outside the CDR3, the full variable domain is DGGITQSPKYLFRKEGQNVTLSCEQNLNHDAMYWYRQDPGQGLRLIYYSQIVNDFQKGDIAEGYSVSREKKESFPLTVTSAQKNPTAFYLCASSFGRRVNYNEQFFGPGTRLTVL.

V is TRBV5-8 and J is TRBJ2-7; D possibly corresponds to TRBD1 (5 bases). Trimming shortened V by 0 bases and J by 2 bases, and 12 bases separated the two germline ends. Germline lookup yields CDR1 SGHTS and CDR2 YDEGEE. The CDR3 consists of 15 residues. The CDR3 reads CASSLEFRAPYEQYF. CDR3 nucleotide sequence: TGTGCCAGCAGCTTGGAGTTCAGGGCCCCCTACGAGCAGTACTTC.

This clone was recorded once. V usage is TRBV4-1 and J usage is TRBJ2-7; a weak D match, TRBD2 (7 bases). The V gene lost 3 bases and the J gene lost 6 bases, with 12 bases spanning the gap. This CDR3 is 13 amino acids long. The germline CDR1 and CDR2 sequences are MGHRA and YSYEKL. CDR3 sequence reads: CASSHKGEGEQYF. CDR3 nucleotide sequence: TGCGCCAGCAGCCATAAGGGGGAGGGCGAGCAGTACTTC.

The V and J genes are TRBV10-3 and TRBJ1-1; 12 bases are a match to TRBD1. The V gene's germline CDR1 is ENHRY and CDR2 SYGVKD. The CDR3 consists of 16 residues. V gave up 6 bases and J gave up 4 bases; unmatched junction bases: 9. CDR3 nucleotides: TGTGCCATCAGAGAACCGGGACAGGGGGCAGGCACTGAAGCTTTCTTT. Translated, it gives CAIREPGQGAGTEAFF.

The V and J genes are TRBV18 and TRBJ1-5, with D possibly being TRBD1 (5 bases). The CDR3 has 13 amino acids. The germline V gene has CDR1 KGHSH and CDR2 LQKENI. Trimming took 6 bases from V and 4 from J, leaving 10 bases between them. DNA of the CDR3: TGTGCCAGCTCTAAGGCAGGGAATCAGCCCCAGCATTTT. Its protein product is CASSKAGNQPQHF.

CDR3 DNA sequence: TGTGCCAGCAGCGTGGCCGACAGGACGTCTCGGAACGGCTACACCTTC. This gives the protein CASSVADRTSRNGYTF. The chain has TRBV9 and TRBJ1-2, with D perhaps TRBD1 (6 bases). V was clipped by 2 bases and J by 8 bases, with 22 bases between them. This CDR3 comprises 16 residues. Germline loops: CDR1 SGDLS, CDR2 YYNGEE.

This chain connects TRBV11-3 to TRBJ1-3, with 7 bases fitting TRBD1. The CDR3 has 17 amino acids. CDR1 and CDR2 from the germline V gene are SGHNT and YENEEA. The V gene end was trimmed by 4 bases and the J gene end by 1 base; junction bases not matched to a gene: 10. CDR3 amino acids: CASSSLTGYVSGNTIYF. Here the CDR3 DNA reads TGTGCCAGCAGCTCCCTGACAGGGTACGTGTCTGGAAACACCATATATTTT. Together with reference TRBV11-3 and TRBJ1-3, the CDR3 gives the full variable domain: EAGVVQSPRYKIIEKKQPVAFWCNPISGHNTLYWYLQNLGQGPELLIRYENEEAVDDSQLPKDRFSAERLKGVDSTLKIQPAELGDSAVYLCASSSLTGYVSGNTIYFGEGSWLTVV.

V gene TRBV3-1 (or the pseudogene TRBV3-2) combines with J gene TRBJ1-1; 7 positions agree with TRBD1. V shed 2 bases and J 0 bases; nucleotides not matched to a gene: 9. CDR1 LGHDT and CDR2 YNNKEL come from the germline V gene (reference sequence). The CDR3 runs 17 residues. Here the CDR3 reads CASSQRPGGIMNTEAFF. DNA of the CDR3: TGTGCCAGCAGCCAAAGGCCAGGGGGTATAATGAACACTGAAGCTTTCTTT.

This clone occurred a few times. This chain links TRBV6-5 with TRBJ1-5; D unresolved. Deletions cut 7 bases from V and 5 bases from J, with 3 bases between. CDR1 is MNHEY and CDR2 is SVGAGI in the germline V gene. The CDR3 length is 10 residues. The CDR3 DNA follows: TGTGCCAGCAACTATCAGCCCCAGCATTTT. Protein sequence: CASNYQPQHF.

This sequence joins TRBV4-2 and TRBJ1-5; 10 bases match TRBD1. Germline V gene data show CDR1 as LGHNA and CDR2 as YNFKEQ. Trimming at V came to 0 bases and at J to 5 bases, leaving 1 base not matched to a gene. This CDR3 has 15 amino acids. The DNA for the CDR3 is TGTGCCAGCAGCCAAGAAGGGACAGGGGATCAGCCCCAGCATTTT. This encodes CASSQEGTGDQPQHF.

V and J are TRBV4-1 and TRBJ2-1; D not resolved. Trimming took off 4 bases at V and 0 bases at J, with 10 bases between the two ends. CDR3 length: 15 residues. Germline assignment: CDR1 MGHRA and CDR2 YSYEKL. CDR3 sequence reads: CASSRSLSSYNEQFF. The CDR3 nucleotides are TGCGCCAGCAGCCGCTCCCTAAGCTCCTACAATGAGCAGTTCTTC.

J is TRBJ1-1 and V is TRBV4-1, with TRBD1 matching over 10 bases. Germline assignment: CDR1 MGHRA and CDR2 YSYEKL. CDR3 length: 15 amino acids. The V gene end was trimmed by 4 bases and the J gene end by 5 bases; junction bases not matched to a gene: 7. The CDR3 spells CASSRGTGEGTEAFF. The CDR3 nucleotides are TGCGCCAGCAGCCGGGGGACAGGGGAGGGGACTGAAGCTTTCTTT.

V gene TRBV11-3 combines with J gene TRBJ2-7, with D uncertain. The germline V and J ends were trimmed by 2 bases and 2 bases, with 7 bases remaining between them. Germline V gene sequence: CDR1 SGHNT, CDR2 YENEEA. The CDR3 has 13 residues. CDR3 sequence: CASSLPTTYEQYF. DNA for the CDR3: TGTGCCAGCAGCTTACCCACTACCTACGAGCAGTACTTC. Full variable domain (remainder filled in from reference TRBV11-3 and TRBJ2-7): EAGVVQSPRYKIIEKKQPVAFWCNPISGHNTLYWYLQNLGQGPELLIRYENEEAVDDSQLPKDRFSAERLKGVDSTLKIQPAELGDSAVYLCASSLPTTYEQYFGPGTRLTVT.

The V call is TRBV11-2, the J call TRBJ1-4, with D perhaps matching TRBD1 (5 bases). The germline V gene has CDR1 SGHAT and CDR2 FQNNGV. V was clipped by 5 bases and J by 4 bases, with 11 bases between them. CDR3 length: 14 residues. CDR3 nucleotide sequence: TGTGCCAGCAGCCACGGGACTGTTAATGAAAAACTGTTTTTT. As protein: CASSHGTVNEKLFF.

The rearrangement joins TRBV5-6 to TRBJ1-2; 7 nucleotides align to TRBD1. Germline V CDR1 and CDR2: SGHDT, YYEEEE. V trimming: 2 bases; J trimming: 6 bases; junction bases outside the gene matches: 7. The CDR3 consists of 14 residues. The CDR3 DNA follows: TGTGCCAGCAGCTTTTCAGACAGGGTTGATGGCTACACCTTC. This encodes CASSFSDRVDGYTF.

CDR3 nucleotide sequence: TGTGCCAGCAGCCAAGGGCGAGGGAGTCATCAGCCCCAGCATTTT. Amino acid sequence: CASSQGRGSHQPQHF. V and J are TRBV3-1 (or the pseudogene TRBV3-2) and TRBJ1-5; D uncertain. The CDR3 totals 15 residues. V was trimmed by 1 base and J by 5 bases, leaving 12 bases between them. Germline CDR1 is LGHDT and CDR2 is YNNKEL (reference sequence).

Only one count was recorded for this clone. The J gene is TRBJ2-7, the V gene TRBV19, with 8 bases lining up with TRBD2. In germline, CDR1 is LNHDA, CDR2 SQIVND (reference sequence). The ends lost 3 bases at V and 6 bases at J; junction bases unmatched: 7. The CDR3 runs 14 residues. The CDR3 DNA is TGTGCCAGTAGTATTGGAGCGGGGGAGGGCGAGCAGTACTTC. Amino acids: CASSIGAGEGEQYF.